The rows below give T cell receptor beta chains drawn from one sample of a study of cytomegalovirus exposure and HLA in healthy donors. Assay used: immunoSEQ multiplex PCR; TCRdb lists only in-frame clones, some missing. The top ten hold about 2% of the sample, which has about 160,000 clones, 80% to 90% seen once. Input material: PBMCs. These receptors were collected from a woman aged 18-29 years in good health and CMV-seronegative. Each CDR3 is given without its conserved first and last residue. The D gene is left open where the match is weak.

j_gene | d_gene | v_gene | CDR3aa
TRBJ2-2 | NA | TRBV5-1 | ASSPTSTGNTGELF
TRBJ1-5 | NA | TRBV12-5 | ASGFFVSNQPQH
TRBJ1-5 | TRBD1 | TRBV28 | ASSFGVRGFHQPQH
TRBJ1-4 | NA | TRBV7-9 | ASSSGITNEKLF
TRBJ2-7 | TRBD2 | TRBV7-9 | SSSLVVVASGGGHEQY
TRBJ1-2 | NA | TRBV7-9 | ASSWTEDGYT
TRBJ1-5 | TRBD1 | TRBV18 | ASSPGRQGDQPQH
TRBJ2-3 | NA | TRBV5-1 | ASSSHGRRADTQY
TRBJ2-2 | TRBD2 | TRBV4-1 | ASSPREGVGTGELF
TRBJ1-5 | TRBD1 | TRBV6-1 | ASSLGQGVWQPQH
TRBJ1-2 | NA | TRBV5-6 | ASSFVQGNYGYT
TRBJ1-4 | TRBD1 | TRBV18 | ASSLVPGQGPATNEKLF
TRBJ1-2 | NA | TRBV27 | ASSSVNGGYGYT
TRBJ1-1 | TRBD1 | TRBV7-9 | ASSRRTGGTEAF
TRBJ1-1 | NA | TRBV5-1 | ASSLGEMNTEAF
TRBJ2-3 | TRBD1 | TRBV10-3 | AISESVKGALTDTQY
TRBJ1-2 | NA | TRBV25-1 | ASSEFDSDYGYT
TRBJ1-4 | NA | TRBV19 | ASQFPGGATGVREKLF
TRBJ1-5 | NA | TRBV15 | ATSNRGYPPQPQH
TRBJ1-1 | NA | TRBV6-5 | ASSYTVNTEAF
TRBJ1-1 | NA | TRBV5-4 | ASRLGTEAF
TRBJ2-2 | NA | TRBV18 | ASSTTGTGELF
TRBJ2-3 | NA | TRBV27 | ASSLVPADTQY
TRBJ1-1 | NA | TRBV28 | ASRWTLNTEAF
TRBJ2-7 | TRBD1 | TRBV5-1 | ASSSRQGGSEQY
TRBJ1-5 | NA | TRBV7-7 | ASSFPGYNQPQH
TRBJ2-2 | TRBD1 | TRBV28 | ASSSGGTGELF
TRBJ1-6 | NA | TRBV28 | ASRLGVPYYNSPLH
TRBJ1-1 | TRBD1 | TRBV29-1 | SVRLTGGNTEAF
TRBJ2-2 | TRBD2 | TRBV5-5 | ASSRDQTSGVANTGELF
TRBJ1-2 | TRBD1 | TRBV6-5 | ASSHDRGAYGYT
TRBJ1-1 | NA | TRBV2 | ASSERVGLNTEAF
TRBJ1-1 | NA | TRBV7-8 | ASSSPGEGNTEAF
TRBJ1-4 | TRBD1 | TRBV28 | ASSPGQGATNEKLF
TRBJ2-5 | NA | TRBV25-1 | ASSAWGTSYQETQY
TRBJ1-1 | TRBD1 | TRBV28 | ASCRSSLGQRTEAF
TRBJ1-5 | NA | TRBV28 | ASKPRGFHNQPQH
TRBJ2-2 | TRBD1 | TRBV28 | ASSPDRANTGELF
TRBJ2-7 | TRBD1 | TRBV7-9 | ASSLADRWLEQY
TRBJ1-2 | TRBD1 | TRBV5-4 | ASSLQGALYYGYT
TRBJ2-7 | NA | TRBV2 | ASRRHYEQY
TRBJ2-5 | TRBD2 | TRBV2 | ASSPLGGPSLAGGQETQY
TRBJ2-5 | NA | TRBV19 | ASSTAREAQETQY
TRBJ2-3 | NA | TRBV6-5 | ASTYTDTQY
TRBJ2-2 | NA | TRBV7-7 | ASSLGPGYTNTGELF
TRBJ2-5 | TRBD2 | TRBV7-8 | ASSLVPSGSEETQY
TRBJ2-5 | TRBD1 | TRBV5-1 | ASSRRRQGIQETQY
TRBJ1-5 | TRBD1 | TRBV27 | ASRTGGEGQPQH
TRBJ1-3 | NA | TRBV6-5 | ASSYQGSGNTIY
TRBJ1-1 | NA | TRBV15 | ATSRGASEAF